This TCR beta chain was recorded in a study of OX40 agonist ivuxolimab in advanced cancers. Concerning the study at large: Ivuxolimab was a fully human IgG2 agonistic monoclonal antibody targeting the costimulatory receptor OX40 (CD134). Intravenous ivuxolimab was administered to patients every 2 weeks at six dose levels: 0.01, 0.1, 0.3, 1.5, 3 and 10 mg/kg. Of the approximately 50 patients in dose escalation, around 19 had hepatocellular carcinoma, some 15 had melanoma, 9 had renal cell carcinoma and 9 had head and neck cancer. In the dose-escalation cohort, roughly 82% of patients were male, and the mean age was 60 years with a range of 23 to 79. Patients were allowed to have had prior anti-PD-1, anti-PD-L1 or anti-CTLA-4 therapy, and 40% of the dose-escalation patients had previously received checkpoint inhibitors. Partial responses occurred in three dose-escalation patients: two with cutaneous melanoma and one with hepatocellular carcinoma. Peripheral TCRbeta sequencing aimed to test whether ivuxolimab altered TCR sequence diversity and caused clonal T-cell expansion. The paper reports the monotherapy dose-escalation portion (N of about 50 patients) of the phase I ivuxolimab trial.

Points the paper makes about the study in general: At doses of 0.1 to 3.0 mg/kg, clonal expansion of both CD4+ and CD8+ blood T cells was observed from baseline to week 6. Low levels of normalized T-cell clonal expansion were also seen in some patients who did not respond. Which antigens the clonally expanded peripheral T cells were specific for was not determined. After ivuxolimab, expanded clones were on average more numerous among CD8+ T cells than among CD4+ T cells. In partial responders in the 0.1-3.0 mg/kg groups, normalized peripheral clonal expansion was found to be among the lowest, especially among CD8+ T cells.

Patients with a history of autoimmune disease or receiving systemic immunosuppression were excluded from the trial. In every dose cohort, peripheral blood was drawn for TCR sequencing at baseline, cycle 4 day 1, and cycle 7 day 1. The samples were taken from a phase I, first-in-human, multicenter, open-label dose-escalation trial of ivuxolimab. Adults with locally advanced or metastatic melanoma, renal cell carcinoma, hepatocellular carcinoma or head and neck squamous cell carcinoma were enrolled in the trial. Before TCR sequencing, CD4+ and CD8+ T cells were separately sorted from peripheral blood. Reading from cysteine to phenylalanine, the CDR3 counts 15 amino acids. The only DNA kept is the CDR3, 45 bases in frame from the first base. V and J are trimmed by 3 bases and 5 bases, and the gene matches miss 4 bases of the junction. Per the germline V gene, MDHEN is the CDR1 and SYDVKM is the CDR2.

As regards this clone: Its specific antigen is unknown. Within one base of it there is no much larger clone, and no base qualities were kept.

Genomic DNA was extracted from sorted cells for sequencing of the TCRbeta CDR3 region. TCRbeta CDR3 regions were sequenced using the immunoSEQ Assay. This is the immuneACCESS table as TCRdb keeps it, with only in-frame sequences that have V and J called. A part of the clones is gone; compared with another copy, unresolved V genes explain less than half, and the rest is unexplained. Here the sample has under 100,000 clones; 88% occur a single time. The ten largest account for 0.6% to 0.9% of the sample. The sequences come from CD4+ or CD8+ T cells sorted from blood, collected in a trial of the OX40 agonist ivuxolimab. This sequence uses TRBV28 and TRBJ1-4; 9 central nucleotides agree with TRBD1. The sequence derives from an adult with an advanced solid tumor such as melanoma, head and neck, liver or kidney cancer. CDR3 reads: CASSFLGQGNEKLFF. In nucleotide form, the sequence is TGTGCCAGCAGTTTCTTAGGACAGGGGAATGAAAAACTGTTTTTT. With all but the CDR3 taken from the reference TRBV28 and TRBJ1-4 genes, the full variable domain is: DVKVTQSSRYLVKRTGEKVFLECVQDMDHENMFWYRQDPGLGLRLIYFSYDVKMKEKGDIPEGYSVSREKKERFSLILESASTNQTSMYLCASSFLGQGNEKLFFGSGTQLSVL.